This paragraph reports one TCR beta chain. The sample is drawn from a study of blood T cell repertoires in COVID-19. Background on the study: Material from acute and convalescent COVID-19 was sourced from the United States, Italy and Spain. Sample material is recorded as cDNA or gDNA derived from T cells, B-cell-depleted T cells, or PBMCs.

There are 13 residues in the CDR3. V shed 7 bases and J 9 bases; nucleotides not matched to a gene: 7. CDR1 is GTSNPN and CDR2 is SVGIG in the germline V gene (reference sequence). Per the original data handling: Amplification of reference gene primers provided the estimated nucleated cell counts. Assay: immunoSEQ multiplex PCR; the TCRdb copy retains only in-frame clones and omits some. V and J calls and clone size are those listed in that table; D and trimming were worked out from the DNA. The sample records about 150,000 clones, 85% being singletons. V usage is TRBV30 and J usage is TRBJ1-6; 9 bases fit TRBD1. The sample consisted of peripheral blood. This sequence was found in a human donor with acute or convalescent COVID-19. The donor label of this sample is uncertain. Written as DNA, the CDR3 is TGTGCCTTGGAACAGGGGGCCGGTTCACCCCTCCACTTT. Translated, it gives CALEQGAGSPLHF. The full variable domain, in which reference TRBV30 and TRBJ1-6 provide the parts outside the CDR3, is SQTIHQWPATLVQPVGSPLSLECTVEGTSNPNLYWYRQAAGRGLQLLFYSVGIGQISSEVPQNLSASRPQDRQFILSSKKLLLSDSGFYLCALEQGAGSPLHFGNGTRLTVT.